Presented here are 10 T cell receptor beta chains from one specimen sequenced in a study of cytomegalovirus exposure and HLA in healthy donors. It was with 60 Vbeta and 13 Jbeta primers that the PCR ran. The table came from immunoSEQ multiplex PCR; TCRdb's copy has only in-frame clones and leaves some out. The sample shows 200,000 or so clones, 70% to 85% of them seen only once. The sample taken for sequencing was PBMCs. Receptor source: a girl under 10 years old in good health and CMV-seronegative.

The J gene is TRBJ2-7, the V gene TRBV10-2; D uncertain. This CDR3 has 14 amino acids. Germline V lookup: CDR1 WSHSY, CDR2 SAAADI. The V gene lost 0 bases and the J gene lost 2 bases, with 8 bases spanning the gap. The DNA for the CDR3 is TGCGCCAGCAGTGAGTCTCTGAGCCCCTACGAGCAGTACTTC. Amino acids: CASSESLSPYEQYF.

The gene calls are TRBV6-5 and TRBJ1-2, with D possibly being TRBD1 (5 bases). CDR3 length equals 13 residues. Germline V lookup: CDR1 MNHEY, CDR2 SVGAGI. Trimming removed 6 bases at V and 3 bases at J, with 11 bases between. CDR3 bases: TGTGCCAGCAGCCCCGACAGCTACTATGGCTACACCTTC. As protein: CASSPDSYYGYTF.

This chain joins TRBV4-2 and TRBJ2-1; possible D gene TRBD2, 5 bases. Trimming left V 0 bases short and J 6 bases short, with 12 bases between. Per germline, CDR1 LGHNA and CDR2 YNFKEQ. CDR3 length equals 15 residues. The CDR3 sequence is CASSQDAGGLNEQFF. CDR3 DNA: TGTGCCAGCAGCCAAGACGCGGGCGGGCTCAATGAGCAGTTCTTC.

CDR3 region: CASSPRQGWSGELFF. CDR3 DNA: TGTGCCAGTAGCCCCCGACAGGGATGGTCCGGGGAGCTGTTTTTT. The V and J genes are TRBV19 and TRBJ2-2, with TRBD1 identical over 7 bases. The length of the CDR3 is 15 residues. After removal of 6 bases from V and 6 bases from J, the junction contained 10 bases not matched to a gene. Germline V gene data show CDR1 as LNHDA and CDR2 as SQIVND (reference sequence).

The chain combines TRBV12-5 with TRBJ1-2, with D tentatively TRBD1 (6 bases). Germline V gives CDR1 LGHNT, CDR2 FRNRAP. V dropped 0 bases and J dropped 4 bases, with 18 bases sitting between them. The CDR3 runs 17 residues. CDR3: CASGLVPPPQGRYGYTF. CDR3 nucleotide sequence: TGTGCTAGTGGTTTGGTACCCCCCCCTCAGGGGCGCTATGGCTACACCTTC.

V gene TRBV18 combines with J gene TRBJ1-1; unclear D gene. V was trimmed by 3 bases and J by 4 bases, leaving 9 bases between them. There are 13 residues in the CDR3. Per the germline V gene, CDR1 is KGHSH and CDR2 is LQKENI. CDR3 protein: CASSPSPGTEAFF. The CDR3 DNA sequence: TGTGCCAGCTCACCGTCTCCAGGCACTGAAGCTTTCTTT.

The rearrangement uses TRBV19 and TRBJ2-7, with D tentatively TRBD2 (5 bases). Trimming shortened V by 3 bases and J by 3 bases, and 12 bases separated the two germline ends. The germline V gene has CDR1 LNHDA and CDR2 SQIVND (reference sequence). This CDR3 has 14 residues. In DNA form, the CDR3 reads TGTGCCAGTAGTATCCCTGGACGGGACTACGAGCAGTACTTC. The encoded protein is CASSIPGRDYEQYF.

This chain connects TRBV27 to TRBJ2-7, with D possibly being TRBD1 (6 bases). Trimming took off 5 bases at V and 2 bases at J, with 13 bases between the two ends. The germline V gene encodes CDR1 MNHEY and CDR2 SMNVEV (reference sequence). The CDR3 loop spans 14 amino acids. The CDR3 is CASSPIRGPYEQYF. Here the CDR3 DNA reads TGTGCCAGCAGTCCTATCAGGGGACCCTACGAGCAGTACTTC.

This clone occurred a few times. The chain links TRBV20-1 to TRBJ2-5; D might be TRBD2 (6 bases). Germline V gene sequence: CDR1 DFQATT, CDR2 SNEGSKA (reference sequence). CDR3 length: 11 amino acids. Here the CDR3 reads CRAGPQETQYF. The DNA for the CDR3 is TGCAGGGCGGGGCCCCAAGAGACCCAGTACTTC.

The CDR3 nucleotides are TGTGCCAGCAGTGAGGTAGCGGGGGGACAAGAGACCCAGTACTTC. Its translation: CASSEVAGGQETQYF. V and J are TRBV2 and TRBJ2-5, with 10 bases lining up with TRBD2. The CDR3 consists of 15 residues. The germline V gene encodes CDR1 SNHLY and CDR2 FYNNEI. Trimming cost V 3 bases and J 2 bases; bases outside gene matches: 3.